This T cell receptor (beta chain) is from a study of identifying expanded T cells in peripheral blood. Overall study findings and caveats: Differentially abundant clones: 1 to 1.5 between replicates, just under 17 at around 2 weeks, around 19 at four. Clone count variance between roughly two-week samples rose with total template count.

No infections or other immune events were documented during collection. The ends were cut back, 5 bases at V and 9 bases at J, with 11 bases in the middle. The CDR3 has 12 amino acids. Germline-derived CDR1 and CDR2 are SGHTA and FQGNSA. About this clone itself: The antigen is undetermined.

Sequencing was performed with immunoSEQ multiplex PCR; in TCRdb, only in-frame clones are kept and a portion is missing. The sample holds 70,000 to 100,000 clones, about nine tenths seen once. The V gene is TRBV7-2, the J gene TRBJ2-1, with D perhaps matching TRBD1 or TRBD2 (5 bases each). This clonotype was sampled from a person aged 18 to 70 in good health. Material for sequencing was blood. The CDR3 DNA sequence: TGTGCCAGCAGCCAGTATGGGGGTGAGCAGTTCTTC. This sequence encodes CASSQYGGEQFF.